The rows below give T cell receptor beta chains drawn from one sample of a study of blood T cells in healthy people across ages. TCRdb re-derived calls from the 5' RACE reads in MiXCR, one entry per CDR3 protein. Here the sample spans 800,000 to 950,000 distinct CDR3 sequences, 30% to 45% being singletons. The sequenced sample consisted of blood. The receptors were sampled from a man between 18 and 29 years old in good health. CDR3s leave out the opening cysteine and the closing phenylalanine or tryptophan. The D gene is left open where the match is weak. Some rows have no size entry. The others give once, few or many, or a class for an expanded clone.

14 few TRBJ2-2 TRBV7-2 TRBD2 ASSLILAGLNGELF
12 . TRBJ1-1 TRBV13 . ASSSTESNTEAF
15 . TRBJ2-1 TRBV3-1 . ASSQDRLAISYNEQF
12 . TRBJ1-2 TRBV7-2 . ASSLAGRLYGYT
13 . . TRBV28 . ASRPGSRGWETQY
13 . TRBJ1-3 TRBV20-1 . SAKNPGSSGNTIY
12 few TRBJ1-1 TRBV9 . ASSIYGVADEAF
14 . TRBJ2-1 TRBV7-6 . ASSLAPGCSYNEQF
14 . TRBJ2-2 TRBV12-3/TRBV12-4 TRBD2 ASSLRSGANTGELF
10 few TRBJ2-3 TRBV10-3 TRBD1 AISGRDRTQY
12 many TRBJ1-6 TRBV12-3/TRBV12-4 . ASRRPGWDSPLH
14 few TRBJ2-1 TRBV29-1 . SVARGGAGLYNEQF
11 . TRBJ1-5 TRBV6-5 . ASSPDSDQPQH
17 . TRBJ1-1 TRBV12-3/TRBV12-4 . ASREKGGQGVSKDTEAF
12 few TRBJ2-1 TRBV10-3 TRBD1 ASRTGGQSYEQF
15 few TRBJ1-2 TRBV20-1 . SALPPLDRANLYGYT
14 . TRBJ1-1 TRBV7-9 . TSSLGGRGGDTEAF
10 . TRBJ2-1 TRBV7-9 . ASSSERYEQF
13 . TRBJ1-2 TRBV6-5 . ASSYSGRNSYGYT
12 . TRBJ1-2 TRBV6-1 . ASSEVRTGWGYT